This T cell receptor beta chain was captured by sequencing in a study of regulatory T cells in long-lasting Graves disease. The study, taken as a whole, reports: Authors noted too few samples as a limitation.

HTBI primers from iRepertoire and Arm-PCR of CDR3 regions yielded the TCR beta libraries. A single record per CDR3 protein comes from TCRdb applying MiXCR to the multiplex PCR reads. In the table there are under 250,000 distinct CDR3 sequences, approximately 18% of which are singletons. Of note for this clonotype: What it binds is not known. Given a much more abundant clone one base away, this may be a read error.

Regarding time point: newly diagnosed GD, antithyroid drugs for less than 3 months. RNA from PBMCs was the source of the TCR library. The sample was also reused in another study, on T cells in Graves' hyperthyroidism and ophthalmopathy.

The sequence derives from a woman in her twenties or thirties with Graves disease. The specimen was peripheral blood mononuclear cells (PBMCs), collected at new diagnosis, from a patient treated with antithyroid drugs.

CDR3 bases: TGTGCCATCAGTGAGATAGACGATCTTCTTCAGCCCCAGCATTTT. This gives the protein CAISEIDDLLQPQHF. The chain is built from TRBV10-3 and TRBJ1-5, with D unclear. Germline-derived CDR1 and CDR2 are ENHRY and SYGVKD. V dropped 2 bases and J dropped 6 bases, with 14 bases sitting between them. The CDR3 has 15 residues.